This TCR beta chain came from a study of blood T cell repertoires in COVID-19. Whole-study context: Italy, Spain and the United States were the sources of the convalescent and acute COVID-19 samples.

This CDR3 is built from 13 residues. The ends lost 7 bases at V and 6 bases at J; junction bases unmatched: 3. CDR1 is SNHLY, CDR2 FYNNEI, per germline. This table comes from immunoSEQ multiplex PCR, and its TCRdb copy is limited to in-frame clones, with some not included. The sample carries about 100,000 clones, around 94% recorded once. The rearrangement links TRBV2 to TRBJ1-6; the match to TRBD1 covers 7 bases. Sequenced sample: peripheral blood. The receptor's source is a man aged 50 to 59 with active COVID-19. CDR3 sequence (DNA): TGTGCCAGCATTGGGACAGTTAATTCACCCCTCCACTTT. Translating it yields CASIGTVNSPLHF.